This TCR beta chain derives from a study of circulating and synovial CD4+ cells in juvenile arthritis. Turning to this clone: Its antigen is not identified.

Generated by immunoSEQ multiplex PCR, the TCRdb table keeps only in-frame clones and is missing some. The sample contains tens of thousands of clones, 90% to 95% of which appear only once. V dropped 4 bases and J dropped 4; count of bases not matched to a gene: 4. The CDR3 is made up of 13 amino acids. Per germline, CDR1 KGHSH and CDR2 LQKENI. General observations from the study: These repertoires were less diverse than bulk blood CD4 repertoires. CPL and bulk CD4 samples differed at least tenfold in T cell genomes. Measured synovium overlap likely understates the true shared repertoire. Compared with bulk blood, circulating pathogenic-like lymphocytes shared substantially more CDR3 sequences with synovial T cells.

This sequence was found in a human donor with juvenile idiopathic arthritis. The sequenced sample consisted of CD4+ T cells from blood. The rearrangement links TRBV18 to TRBJ2-7, with 7 bases that match TRBD1. The CDR3 spells CASSRDSSYEQYF. The CDR3 DNA sequence: TGTGCCAGCTCACGGGACAGCTCTTACGAGCAGTACTTC.